This TCR beta chain was recorded in a study of cytomegalovirus exposure and HLA in healthy donors. Points on this clone: What it binds is unknown.

With 4 bases clipped from V and 7 bases from J, the junction kept 7 bases outside the gene matches. The germline CDR1 and CDR2 sequences are SGHTA and FQGNSA. There are 13 residues in the CDR3. Whole-study results and caveats: What a later analysis showed was that several of the most significant clusters appeared linked to common viral pathogens. Later analysis identified around 15,000 TCR beta sequences associated with HLA alleles, using a false discovery rate threshold of 0.05. Follow-up analysis found HLA locus-dependent TCR association rates, highest for DRB1 and lowest for HLA-C.

Healthy bone marrow donors supplied every sample. 13 Jbeta primers and 60 Vbeta primers were used for the PCR. Sequencing used immunoSEQ multiplex PCR; TCRdb keeps in-frame clones, though not all of them. The table shows over 150,000 clones, with more than 80% occurring only once. Sequencing was carried out using PBMCs. This clonotype originated in a woman in her forties or fifties in good health and CMV-seronegative. The chain employs TRBV7-2 and TRBJ2-7; TRBD2 matches at 7 bases. DNA for the CDR3: TGTGCCAGCAGCTCCCATGAGGGAGGGGAGCAGTACTTC. Translating gives CASSSHEGGEQYF.